This TCR beta chain derives from a study of T-cell memory formation after mild COVID-19. At the level of the study: Largely donor-specific TCR clusters were found. Notes on the study in general: The study found contracting CD4+ clones mainly in CM and EM and contracting CD8+ clones in EMRA. Pre-infection memory already had some responding clones, implying cross-reactive memory joined.

The sample holds a few counts of this clonotype. The antigen is unknown. UMIs and sample barcodes were carried by the TCR alpha and TCR beta cDNA libraries that 5'RACE produced using constant-segment primers. TCRdb re-derived calls from the 5' RACE reads in MiXCR, one entry per CDR3 protein. Of about 200,000 distinct CDR3 sequences listed, 7.5% to 10% are singletons. V dropped 6 bases and J dropped 2 bases, with 20 bases sitting between them. CDR3 length: 16 amino acids. Germline CDR1 SGHTA, CDR2 FQGNSA. The sequence was obtained from a man aged 18 to 30 who had mild COVID-19 (a few samples of this study predate the infection). Cell type and time point are not known. The sequencing sample was made of PBMCs or a T cell subset sorted from them (not recorded which). The chain combines TRBV7-2 with TRBJ2-7, with D perhaps matching TRBD2 (5 bases). The CDR3 protein is CASRRDSTGRTYEQYF. CDR3 DNA: TGTGCCAGCAGAAGGGATTCGACGGGGAGAACCTACGAGCAGTACTTC.